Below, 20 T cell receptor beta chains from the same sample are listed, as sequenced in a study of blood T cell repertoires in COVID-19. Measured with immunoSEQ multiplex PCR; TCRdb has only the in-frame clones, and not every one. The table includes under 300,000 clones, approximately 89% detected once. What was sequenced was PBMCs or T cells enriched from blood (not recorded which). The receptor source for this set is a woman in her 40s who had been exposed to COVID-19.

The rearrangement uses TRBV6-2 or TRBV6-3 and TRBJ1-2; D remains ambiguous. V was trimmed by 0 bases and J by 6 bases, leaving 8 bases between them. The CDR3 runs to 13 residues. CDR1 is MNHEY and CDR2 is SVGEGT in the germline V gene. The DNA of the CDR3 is TGTGCCAGCAGTTACTCTGAACCGGATGGCTACACCTTC. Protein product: CASSYSEPDGYTF.

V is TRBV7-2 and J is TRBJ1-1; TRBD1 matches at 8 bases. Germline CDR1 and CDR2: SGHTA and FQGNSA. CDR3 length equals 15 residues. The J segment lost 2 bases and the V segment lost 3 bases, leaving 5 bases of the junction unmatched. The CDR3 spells CASSFFGQGNTEAFF. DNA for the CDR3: TGTGCCAGCAGCTTTTTCGGACAGGGCAACACTGAAGCTTTCTTT.

The CDR3 coding sequence is TGTGCCAGCAGTTACGGGACAGGGGCCTACGAGCAGTACGTC. Translation: CASSYGTGAYEQYV. This sequence joins TRBV6-5 and TRBJ2-7, with TRBD1 matching over 10 bases. Trimming took 2 bases from V and 2 from J; bases not matched to a gene: 0. This CDR3 comprises 14 residues. Germline V gene sequence: CDR1 MNHEY, CDR2 SVGAGI.

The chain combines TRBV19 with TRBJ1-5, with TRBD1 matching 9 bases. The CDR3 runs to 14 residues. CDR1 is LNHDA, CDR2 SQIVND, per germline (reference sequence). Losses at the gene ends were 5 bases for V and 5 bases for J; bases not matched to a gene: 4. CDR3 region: CASSQGQGYQPQHF. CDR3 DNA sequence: TGTGCCAGTAGTCAGGGACAGGGTTATCAGCCCCAGCATTTT.

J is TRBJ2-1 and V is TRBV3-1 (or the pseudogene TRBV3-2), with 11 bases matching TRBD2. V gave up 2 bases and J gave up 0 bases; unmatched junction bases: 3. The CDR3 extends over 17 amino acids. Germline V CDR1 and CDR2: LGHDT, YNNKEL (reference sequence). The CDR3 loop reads CASSQLAGGGSYNEQFF. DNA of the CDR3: TGTGCCAGCAGCCAACTAGCGGGGGGCGGCTCCTACAATGAGCAGTTCTTC.

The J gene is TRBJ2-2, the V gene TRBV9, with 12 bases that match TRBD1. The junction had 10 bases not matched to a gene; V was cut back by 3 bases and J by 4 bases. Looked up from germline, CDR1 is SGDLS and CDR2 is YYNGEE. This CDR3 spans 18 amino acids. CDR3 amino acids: CASSAKGDRGQVTGELFF. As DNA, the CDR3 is TGTGCCAGCAGCGCAAAGGGGGACAGGGGGCAGGTCACCGGGGAGCTGTTTTTT. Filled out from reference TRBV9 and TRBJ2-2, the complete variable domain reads DSGVTQTPKHLITATGQRVTLRCSPRSGDLSVYWYQQSLDQGLQFLIQYYNGEERAKGNILERFSAQQFPDLHSELNLSSLELGDSALYFCASSAKGDRGQVTGELFFGEGSRLTVL.

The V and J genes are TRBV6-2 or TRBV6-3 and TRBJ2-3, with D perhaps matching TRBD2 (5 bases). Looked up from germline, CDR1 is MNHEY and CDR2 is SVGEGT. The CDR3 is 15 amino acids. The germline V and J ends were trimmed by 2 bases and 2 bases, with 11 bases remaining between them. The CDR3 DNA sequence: TGTGCCAGCAGTTACGGGCAGCGGTTCACAGATACGCAGTATTTT. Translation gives CASSYGQRFTDTQYF.

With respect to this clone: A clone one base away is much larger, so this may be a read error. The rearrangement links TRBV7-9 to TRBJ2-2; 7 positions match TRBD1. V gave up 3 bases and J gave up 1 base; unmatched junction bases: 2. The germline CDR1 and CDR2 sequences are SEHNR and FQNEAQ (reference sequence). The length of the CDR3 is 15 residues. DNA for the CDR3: TGTGCCAGCAGCTTGGGGGACAGGAACACCGGGGAGCTGTTTTTT. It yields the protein CASSLGDRNTGELFF.

The CDR3 DNA sequence: TGTGCCATCAGTGAGTCGTACCCCAAATTGCAGGGTGGCGGCTACACCTTC. It specifies CAISESYPKLQGGGYTF. The V and J genes are TRBV10-3 and TRBJ1-2; tentatively, D is TRBD1 (5 bases). The germline V and J ends were trimmed by 0 bases and 8 bases, with 22 bases remaining between them. Germline CDR1 and CDR2: ENHRY and SYGVKD. CDR3 length: 17 residues.

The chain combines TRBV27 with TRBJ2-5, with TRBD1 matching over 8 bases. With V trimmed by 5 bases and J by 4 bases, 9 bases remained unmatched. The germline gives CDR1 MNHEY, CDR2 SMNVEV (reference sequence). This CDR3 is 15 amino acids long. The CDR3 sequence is CASSQLQGGSETQYF. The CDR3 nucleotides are TGTGCCAGCAGTCAACTACAGGGGGGTTCAGAGACCCAGTACTTC.

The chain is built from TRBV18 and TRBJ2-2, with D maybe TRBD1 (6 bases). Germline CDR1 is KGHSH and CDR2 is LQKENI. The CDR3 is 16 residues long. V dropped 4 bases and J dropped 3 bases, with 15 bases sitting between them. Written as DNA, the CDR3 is TGTGCCAGCTCACTGGACGGACAGCCTTACACCGGGGAGCTGTTTTTT. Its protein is CASSLDGQPYTGELFF.

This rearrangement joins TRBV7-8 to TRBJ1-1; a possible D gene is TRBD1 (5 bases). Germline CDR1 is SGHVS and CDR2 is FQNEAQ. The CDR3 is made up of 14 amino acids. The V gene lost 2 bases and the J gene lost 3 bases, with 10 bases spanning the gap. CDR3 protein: CASSLLDTYTEAFF. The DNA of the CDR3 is TGTGCCAGCAGCTTATTGGACACCTACACTGAAGCTTTCTTT. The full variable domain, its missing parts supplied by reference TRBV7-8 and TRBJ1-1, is GAGVSQSPRYKVAKRGQDVALRCDPISGHVSLFWYQQALGQGPEFLTYFQNEAQLDKSGLPSDRFFAERPEGSVSTLKIQRTQQEDSAVYLCASSLLDTYTEAFFGQGTRLTVV.

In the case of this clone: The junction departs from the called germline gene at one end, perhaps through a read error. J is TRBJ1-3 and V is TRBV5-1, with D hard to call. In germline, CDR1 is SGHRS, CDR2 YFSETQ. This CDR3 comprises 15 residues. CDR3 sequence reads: CASSLGQINGNTIYF. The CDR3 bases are TGTGCCAGCAGCTTGGGCCAGATAAATGGAAACACCATATATTTT.

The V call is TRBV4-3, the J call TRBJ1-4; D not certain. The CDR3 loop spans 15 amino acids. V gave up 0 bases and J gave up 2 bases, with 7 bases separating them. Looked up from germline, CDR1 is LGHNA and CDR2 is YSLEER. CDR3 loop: CASSQDRRTNEKLFF. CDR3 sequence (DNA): TGCGCCAGCAGCCAAGATAGGAGGACTAATGAAAAACTGTTTTTT.

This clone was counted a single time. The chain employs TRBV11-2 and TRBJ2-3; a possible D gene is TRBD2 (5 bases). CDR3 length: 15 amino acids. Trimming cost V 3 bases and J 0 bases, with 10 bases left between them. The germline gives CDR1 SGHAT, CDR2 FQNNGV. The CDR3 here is CASSFSPGSTDTQYF. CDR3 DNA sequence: TGTGCCAGCAGCTTTTCTCCGGGAAGCACAGATACGCAGTATTTT.

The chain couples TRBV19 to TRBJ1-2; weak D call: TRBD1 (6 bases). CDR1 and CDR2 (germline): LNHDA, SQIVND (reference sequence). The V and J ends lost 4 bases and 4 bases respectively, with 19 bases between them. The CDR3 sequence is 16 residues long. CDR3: CASSTPEGGISYGYTF. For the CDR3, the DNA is TGTGCCAGTAGTACCCCTGAAGGGGGAATCAGCTATGGCTACACCTTC.

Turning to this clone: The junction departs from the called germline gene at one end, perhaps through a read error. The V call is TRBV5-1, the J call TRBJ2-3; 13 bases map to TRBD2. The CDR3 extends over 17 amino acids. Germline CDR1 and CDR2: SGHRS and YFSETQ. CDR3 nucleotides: TGTGCCAGCAGCTTAAAAACTAGCGGGAGGGACACAGATACGCAGTATTTT. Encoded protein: CASSLKTSGRDTDTQYF.

CDR3 region: CASSTGTGTLGYQPQHF. In DNA form, the CDR3 reads TGTGCCAGTAGTACCGGGACAGGGACGCTGGGGTACCAGCCCCAGCATTTT. This sequence joins TRBV19 and TRBJ1-5, with 9 nucleotides matching TRBD1. CDR3 length: 17 amino acids. V lost 4 bases and J lost 7; bases outside the gene matches: 14. Germline CDR1 LNHDA, CDR2 SQIVND (reference sequence).

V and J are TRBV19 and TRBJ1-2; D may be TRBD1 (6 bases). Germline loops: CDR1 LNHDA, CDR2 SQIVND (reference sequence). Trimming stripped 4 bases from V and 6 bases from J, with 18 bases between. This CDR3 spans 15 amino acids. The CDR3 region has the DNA TGTGCCAGTAGTACCGAAGGGGGAGGGAACGATGGCTACACCTTC. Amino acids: CASSTEGGGNDGYTF.

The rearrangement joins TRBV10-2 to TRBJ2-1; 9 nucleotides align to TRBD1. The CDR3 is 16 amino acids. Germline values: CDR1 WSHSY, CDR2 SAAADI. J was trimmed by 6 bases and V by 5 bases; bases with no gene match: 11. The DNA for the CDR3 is TGCGCCAGCAGTCCCAGGACAGGGGTTCTGGCCAATGAGCAGTTCTTC. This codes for CASSPRTGVLANEQFF.